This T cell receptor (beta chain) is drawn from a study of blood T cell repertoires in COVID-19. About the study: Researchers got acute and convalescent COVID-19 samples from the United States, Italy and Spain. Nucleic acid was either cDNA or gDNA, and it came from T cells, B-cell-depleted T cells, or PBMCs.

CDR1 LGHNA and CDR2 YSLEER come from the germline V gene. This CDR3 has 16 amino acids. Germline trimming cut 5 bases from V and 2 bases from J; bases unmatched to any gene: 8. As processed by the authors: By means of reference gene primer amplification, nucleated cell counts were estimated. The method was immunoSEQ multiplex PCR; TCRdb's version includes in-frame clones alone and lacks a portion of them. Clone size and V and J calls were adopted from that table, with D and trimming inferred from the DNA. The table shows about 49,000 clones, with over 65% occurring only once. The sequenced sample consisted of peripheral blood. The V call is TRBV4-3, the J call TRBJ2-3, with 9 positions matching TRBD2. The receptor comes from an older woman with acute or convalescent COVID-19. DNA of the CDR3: TGCGCCAGCAGCGCGGGGGGGAGGGTCAACACAGATACGCAGTATTTT. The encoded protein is CASSAGGRVNTDTQYF.